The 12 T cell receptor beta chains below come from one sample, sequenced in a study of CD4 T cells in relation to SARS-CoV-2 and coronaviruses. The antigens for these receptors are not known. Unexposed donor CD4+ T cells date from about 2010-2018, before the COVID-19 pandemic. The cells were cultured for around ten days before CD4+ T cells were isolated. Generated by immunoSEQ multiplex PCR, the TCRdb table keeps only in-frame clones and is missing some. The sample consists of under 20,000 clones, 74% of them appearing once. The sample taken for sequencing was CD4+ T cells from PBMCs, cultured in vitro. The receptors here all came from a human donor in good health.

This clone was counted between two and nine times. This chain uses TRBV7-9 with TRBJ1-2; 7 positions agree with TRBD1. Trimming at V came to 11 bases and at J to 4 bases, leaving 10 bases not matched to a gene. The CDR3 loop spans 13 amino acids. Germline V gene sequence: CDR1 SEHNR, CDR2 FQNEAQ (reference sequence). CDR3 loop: CALRTGVSYGYTF. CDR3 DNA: TGTGCCCTACGGACAGGAGTCTCCTATGGCTACACCTTC.

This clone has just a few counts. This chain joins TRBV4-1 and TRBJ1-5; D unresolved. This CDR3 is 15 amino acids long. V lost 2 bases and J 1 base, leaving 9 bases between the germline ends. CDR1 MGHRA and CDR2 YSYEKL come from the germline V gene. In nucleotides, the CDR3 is TGCGCCAGCAGCCAAATGGGGATGAGCAATCAGCCCCAGCATTTT. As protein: CASSQMGMSNQPQHF.

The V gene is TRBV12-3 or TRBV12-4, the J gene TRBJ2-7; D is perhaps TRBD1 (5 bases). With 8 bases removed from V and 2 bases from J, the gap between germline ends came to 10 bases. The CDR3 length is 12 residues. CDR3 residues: CASGAGPYEQYF. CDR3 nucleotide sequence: TGTGCCAGCGGGGCTGGCCCCTACGAGCAGTACTTC.

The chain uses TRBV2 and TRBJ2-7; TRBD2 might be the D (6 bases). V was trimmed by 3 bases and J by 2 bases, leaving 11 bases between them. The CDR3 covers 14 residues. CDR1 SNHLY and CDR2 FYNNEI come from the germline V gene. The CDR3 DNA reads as TGTGCCAGCAGTGATCAGCGGGTACCCTACGAGCAGTACTTC. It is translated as CASSDQRVPYEQYF. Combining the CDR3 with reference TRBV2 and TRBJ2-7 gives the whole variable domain EPEVTQTPSHQVTQMGQEVILRCVPISNHLYFYWYRQILGQKVEFLVSFYNNEISEKSEIFDDQFSVERPDGSNFTLKIRSTKLEDSAMYFCASSDQRVPYEQYFGPGTRLTVT.

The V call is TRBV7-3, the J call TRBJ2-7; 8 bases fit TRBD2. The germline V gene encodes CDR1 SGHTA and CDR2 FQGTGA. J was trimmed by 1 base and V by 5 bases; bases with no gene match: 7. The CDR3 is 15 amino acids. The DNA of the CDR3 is TGTGCCAGCAGCCCCGGGAGGGCCCCATCCTACGAGCAGTACTTC. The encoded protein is CASSPGRAPSYEQYF.

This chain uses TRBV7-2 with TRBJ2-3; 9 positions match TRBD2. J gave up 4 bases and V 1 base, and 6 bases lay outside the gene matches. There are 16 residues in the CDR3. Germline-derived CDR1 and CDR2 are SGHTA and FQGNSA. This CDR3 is CASSLGGRGGADTQYF. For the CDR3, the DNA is TGTGCCAGCAGCTTAGGAGGGCGCGGGGGGGCAGATACGCAGTATTTT. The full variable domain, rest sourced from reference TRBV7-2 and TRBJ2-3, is GAGVSQSPSNKVTEKGKDVELRCDPISGHTALYWYRQSLGQGLEFLIYFQGNSAPDKSGLPSDRFSAERTGGSVSTLTIQRTQQEDSAVYLCASSLGGRGGADTQYFGPGTRLTVL.

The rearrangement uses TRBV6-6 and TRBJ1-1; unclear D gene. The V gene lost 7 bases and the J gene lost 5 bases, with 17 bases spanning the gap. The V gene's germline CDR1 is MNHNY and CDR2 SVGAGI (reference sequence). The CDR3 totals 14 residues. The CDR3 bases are TGTGCCAGCAACCCGACGGCGCAGTGGACTGAAGCTTTCTTT. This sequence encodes CASNPTAQWTEAFF.

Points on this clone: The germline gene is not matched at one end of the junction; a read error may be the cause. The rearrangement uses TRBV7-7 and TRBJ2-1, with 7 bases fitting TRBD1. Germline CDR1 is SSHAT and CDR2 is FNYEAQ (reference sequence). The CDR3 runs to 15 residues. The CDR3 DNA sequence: TGTGCTAGCAGCCCCTCCGGGACAGCCTACAATGAGCAGTTCTTC. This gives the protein CASSPSGTAYNEQFF. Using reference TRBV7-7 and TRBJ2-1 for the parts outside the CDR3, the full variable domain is GAGVSQSPRYKVTKRGQDVTLRCDPISSHATLYWYQQALGQGPEFLTYFNYEAQPDKSGLPSDRFSAERPEGSISTLTIQRTEQRDSAMYRCASSPSGTAYNEQFFGPGTRLTVL.

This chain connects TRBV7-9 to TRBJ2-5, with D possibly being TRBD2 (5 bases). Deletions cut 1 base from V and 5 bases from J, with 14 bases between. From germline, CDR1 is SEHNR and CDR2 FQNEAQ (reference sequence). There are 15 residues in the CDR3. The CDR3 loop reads CASSLGSGFAETQYF. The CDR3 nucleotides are TGTGCCAGCAGCTTAGGTTCGGGGTTTGCGGAGACCCAGTACTTC.

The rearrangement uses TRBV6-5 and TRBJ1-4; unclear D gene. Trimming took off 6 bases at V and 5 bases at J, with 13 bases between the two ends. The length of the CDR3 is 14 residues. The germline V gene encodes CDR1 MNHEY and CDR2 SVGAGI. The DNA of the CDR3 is TGTGCCAGCAGCCCCACAGAGCTCAATGAAAAACTGTTTTTT. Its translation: CASSPTELNEKLFF.

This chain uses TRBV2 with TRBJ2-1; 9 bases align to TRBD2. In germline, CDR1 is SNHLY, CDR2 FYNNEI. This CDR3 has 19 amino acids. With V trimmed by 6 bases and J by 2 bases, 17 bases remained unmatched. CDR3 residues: CASRRKTSGNQVAYNEQFF. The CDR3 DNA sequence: TGTGCCAGCAGGAGAAAGACTAGCGGTAACCAAGTGGCCTACAATGAGCAGTTCTTC.

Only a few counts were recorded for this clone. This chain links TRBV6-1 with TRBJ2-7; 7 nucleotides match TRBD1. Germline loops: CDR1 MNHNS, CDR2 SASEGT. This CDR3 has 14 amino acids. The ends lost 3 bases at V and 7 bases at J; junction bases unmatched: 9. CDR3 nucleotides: TGTGCCAGCAGTGAGGGACAGCGGACAGGAGAGCAGTACTTC. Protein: CASSEGQRTGEQYF.